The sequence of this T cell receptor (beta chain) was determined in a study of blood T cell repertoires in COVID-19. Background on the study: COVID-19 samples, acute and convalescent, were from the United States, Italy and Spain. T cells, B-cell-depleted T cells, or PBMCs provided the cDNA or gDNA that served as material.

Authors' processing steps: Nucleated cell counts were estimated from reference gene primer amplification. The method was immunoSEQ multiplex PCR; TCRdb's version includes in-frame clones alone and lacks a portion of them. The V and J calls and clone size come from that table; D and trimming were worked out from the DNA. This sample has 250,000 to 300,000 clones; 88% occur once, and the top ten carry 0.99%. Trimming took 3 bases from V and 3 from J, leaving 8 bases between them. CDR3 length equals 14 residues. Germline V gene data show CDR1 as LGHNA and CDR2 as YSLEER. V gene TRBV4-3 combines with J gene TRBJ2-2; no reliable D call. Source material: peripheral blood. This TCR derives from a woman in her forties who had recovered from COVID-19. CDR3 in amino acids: CASSQRLYTGELFF. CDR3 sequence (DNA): TGCGCCAGCAGCCAGAGGCTGTACACCGGGGAGCTGTTTTTT.